Given below is one T cell receptor (beta chain) in context. This record comes from a study of T-cell memory formation after mild COVID-19. Researchers used 5'RACE with constant-segment primers to make TCR alpha and TCR beta cDNA libraries that carry sample barcodes and UMIs. TCRdb re-analysed the 5' RACE reads in MiXCR, keeping a single row per CDR3 protein. The sample has a few hundred thousand distinct CDR3 sequences; under 30% are singletons. The receptor was derived from an adult woman who had mild COVID-19 (a few samples of this study predate the infection). Cell type and time point are not known. The source material was PBMCs or a T cell subset sorted from them (not recorded which).

This CDR3 reads CATSLGTRNTGELFF. CDR3 coding DNA: TGTGCCACCAGTCTAGGGACAAGGAACACCGGGGAGCTGTTTTTT. The chain joins TRBV24-1 to TRBJ2-2; possibly TRBD1 for D (6 bases). Germline-derived CDR1 and CDR2 are KGHDR and SFDVKD. V was pared by 6 bases and J by 1 base, with 11 bases between. This CDR3 is built from 15 residues.